These 29 T cell receptor beta chains came from one sample sequenced in a study of blood T cell repertoires in COVID-19. Produced via immunoSEQ multiplex PCR; TCRdb's table is partial and in-frame only. The table includes around 120,000 clones, 85% detected once. The sequenced sample was peripheral blood. These receptors were collected from a man older than 75 with acute or convalescent COVID-19.

The J gene is TRBJ1-2, the V gene TRBV6-5; no definite D call. Germline V gene data show CDR1 as MNHEY and CDR2 as SVGAGI. There are 15 residues in the CDR3. Trimming pared 6 bases from V and 4 bases from J, leaving 18 bases between. CDR3: CASSDFTAESYGYTF. Written as DNA, the CDR3 is TGTGCCAGCAGCGATTTTACAGCCGAGTCCTATGGCTACACCTTC.

The chain links TRBV5-1 to TRBJ1-2; no clear D. Germline loops: CDR1 SGHRS, CDR2 YFSETQ. V was shortened by 0 bases and J by 2 bases, with 5 bases between the two germline ends. The CDR3 spans 13 residues. The CDR3 here is CASSLGGNYGYTF. In DNA, the CDR3 is TGCGCCAGCAGCTTGGGCGGGAACTATGGCTACACCTTC.

This clone was seen more than once but under ten times. The chain couples TRBV9 to TRBJ2-5; D call uncertain. Trimming left V 0 bases short and J 3 bases short, with 6 bases between. CDR1 is SGDLS, CDR2 YYNGEE, per germline. The CDR3 covers 13 residues. For the CDR3, the DNA is TGTGCCAGCAGCGTAGGATCTAAAGAGACCCAGTACTTC. This translates into CASSVGSKETQYF.

The gene calls are TRBV28 and TRBJ1-5, with a tentative D call TRBD1 (6 bases). Trimming stripped 6 bases from V and 2 bases from J, with 17 bases between. Germline CDR1 MDHEN, CDR2 SYDVKM. The CDR3 length is 16 residues. CDR3 sequence (DNA): TGTGCCAGCAGCCCACTCACAGGGTCTGGCAATCAGCCCCAGCATTTT. This translates into CASSPLTGSGNQPQHF.

The chain carries TRBV6-6 and TRBJ1-5; D is undetermined. Germline CDR1 is MNHNY and CDR2 is SVGAGI (reference sequence). This CDR3 is built from 14 residues. Between the trimmed V and J ends, which lost 2 bases and 4 bases, there was a span of 9 bases. The CDR3 region is CASSYGRVNQPQHF. The CDR3 DNA follows: TGTGCCAGCAGTTACGGGAGAGTAAATCAGCCCCAGCATTTT.

The V and J genes are TRBV5-4 and TRBJ2-7; a weak D match, TRBD1 (8 bases). The CDR3 has 13 amino acids. CDR1 is SGHNT and CDR2 is YYREEE in the germline V gene (reference sequence). The germline V and J ends were trimmed by 5 bases and 4 bases, with 13 bases remaining between them. The CDR3 region has the DNA TGTGCCAGCAGTACAGGGGGGGGGTACGAGCAGTACTTC. Protein: CASSTGGGYEQYF.

This rearrangement joins TRBV19 to TRBJ1-5; perhaps TRBD1 as D (6 bases). With 9 bases removed from V and 0 bases from J, the gap between germline ends came to 27 bases. Germline V gene data show CDR1 as LNHDA and CDR2 as SQIVND (reference sequence). The CDR3 has 19 residues. The CDR3 spells CASRLRGGRAKSSNQPQHF. CDR3 DNA: TGTGCCAGCCGACTACGGGGGGGCAGGGCGAAAAGTAGCAATCAGCCCCAGCATTTT.

The J gene is TRBJ2-1, the V gene TRBV5-1, with D unresolved. CDR1 is SGHRS, CDR2 YFSETQ, per germline. The CDR3 sequence is 12 residues long. The V and J ends lost 5 bases and 4 bases respectively, with 7 bases between them. DNA of the CDR3: TGCGCCAGCAGGCTCAGTTACAATGAGCAGTTCTTC. Translating gives CASRLSYNEQFF.

This chain joins TRBV7-3 and TRBJ2-7; 9 nucleotides match TRBD1. Trimming cost V 5 bases and J 5 bases; bases outside gene matches: 4. CDR3 size: 13 residues. Germline V gene data show CDR1 as SGHTA and CDR2 as FQGTGA. Here the CDR3 DNA reads TGTGCCAGCAGCCAACAGGGGGCGAACGAGCAGTACTTC. Translation gives CASSQQGANEQYF.

This chain joins TRBV20-1 and TRBJ1-2, with D unresolved. Per the germline V gene, CDR1 is DFQATT and CDR2 is SNEGSKA (reference sequence). This CDR3 has 11 amino acids. V lost 5 bases and J 5 bases, leaving 9 bases between the germline ends. The CDR3 nucleotides read TGCAGTGCTGGCGGTTGGTATGGCTACACCTTC. Translating it yields CSAGGWYGYTF.

The chain carries TRBV2 and TRBJ2-3, with TRBD2 as a possible D gene (6 bases). The CDR3 length is 15 residues. Germline CDR1 SNHLY, CDR2 FYNNEI. V shed 5 bases and J shed 2 bases, with 14 bases lying between them. The CDR3 DNA reads as TGTGCCAGCAGTTTTGTAGCGGAACCCACAGATACGCAGTATTTT. Its protein is CASSFVAEPTDTQYF.

The gene calls are TRBV30 and TRBJ1-5, with D unresolved. Germline CDR1 GTSNPN, CDR2 SVGIG (reference sequence). The V end was cut by 4 bases, the J end by 0 bases, with 7 bases between. The CDR3 consists of 13 residues. CDR3 region: CAWNSYSNQPQHF. The CDR3 DNA follows: TGTGCCTGGAACTCTTATAGCAATCAGCCCCAGCATTTT.

The chain uses TRBV5-4 and TRBJ1-1; TRBD1 matches at 7 bases. The V gene's germline CDR1 is SGHNT and CDR2 YYREEE (reference sequence). Losses at the gene ends were 4 bases for V and 1 base for J; bases not matched to a gene: 1. The CDR3 contains 13 residues. This CDR3 reads CASSRTGNTEAFF. The CDR3 nucleotides read TGTGCCAGCAGCCGGACAGGGAACACTGAAGCTTTCTTT.

J is TRBJ2-7 and V is TRBV3-1 (or the pseudogene TRBV3-2); D may be TRBD1 (6 bases). The germline V and J ends were trimmed by 1 base and 0 bases, with 22 bases remaining between them. Germline lookup yields CDR1 LGHDT and CDR2 YNNKEL (reference sequence). The CDR3 loop spans 19 amino acids. CDR3 nucleotide sequence: TGTGCCAGCAGCCAAGCCAATAGTCGACAGGCCCTAAGCTCCTACGAGCAGTACTTC. This translates into CASSQANSRQALSSYEQYF.

V is TRBV6-2 or TRBV6-3 and J is TRBJ2-7, with unresolved D. The CDR3 runs to 14 residues. With 0 bases removed from V and 2 bases from J, the gap between germline ends came to 8 bases. In germline, CDR1 is MNHEY, CDR2 SVGEGT. The CDR3 spells CASSYSGLTYEQYF. The CDR3 DNA reads as TGTGCCAGCAGTTACTCTGGCCTCACCTACGAGCAGTACTTC.

For the CDR3, the DNA is TGCGCCAGCAGCCATCCCCCCTCCCAGATCACGACTAGCGGGAGTTACAATGAGCAGTTCTTC. Its translation: CASSHPPSQITTSGSYNEQFF. The chain joins TRBV4-1 to TRBJ2-1; 12 bases map to TRBD2. This CDR3 spans 21 amino acids. V shed 3 bases and J 4 bases; nucleotides not matched to a gene: 19. The germline V gene encodes CDR1 MGHRA and CDR2 YSYEKL.

Points on this clone: Other DNA sequences in this sample translate to the same CDR3. This chain uses TRBV10-2 with TRBJ2-5; the match to TRBD1 covers 8 bases. This CDR3 is built from 15 residues. Germline CDR1 and CDR2: WSHSY and SAAADI. V lost 7 bases, J lost 1 base, and 8 bases stayed unmatched. Written as DNA, the CDR3 is TGCGCCAGCACCTTCGGACAGGGCTCCCAAGAGACCCAGTACTTC. It translates to CASTFGQGSQETQYF.

The chain combines TRBV2 with TRBJ1-5, with D maybe TRBD1 (6 bases). Trimming pared 5 bases from V and 5 bases from J, leaving 16 bases between. The CDR3 is 15 amino acids. CDR1 and CDR2 (germline): SNHLY, FYNNEI. CDR3 sequence: CASSPLQGGDQPQHF. The CDR3 nucleotides are TGTGCCAGCAGTCCATTACAGGGAGGGGATCAGCCCCAGCATTTT.

This clone is a singleton in its sample. The chain couples TRBV19 to TRBJ1-5, with a weak D call TRBD1 (6 bases). The V and J ends lost 6 bases and 0 bases respectively, with 6 bases between them. The germline V gene has CDR1 LNHDA and CDR2 SQIVND (reference sequence). The CDR3 has 13 residues. CDR3 DNA: TGTGCCAGTAGACAGGGTAGCAATCAGCCCCAGCATTTT. It yields the protein CASRQGSNQPQHF.

This chain connects TRBV14 to TRBJ2-1, with D perhaps matching TRBD2 (5 bases). CDR1 SGHDN and CDR2 FVKESK come from the germline V gene. The V gene lost 0 bases and the J gene lost 3 bases, with 12 bases spanning the gap. The CDR3 is 16 amino acids. CDR3 protein: CASSQDVGVYYNEQFF. In DNA, the CDR3 is TGTGCCAGCAGCCAAGACGTGGGAGTATACTACAATGAGCAGTTCTTC.

This sequence joins TRBV7-9 and TRBJ1-4, with 7 nucleotides matching TRBD1. Germline lookup yields CDR1 SEHNR and CDR2 FQNEAQ (reference sequence). This CDR3 region has 14 residues. V lost 5 bases to trimming and J lost 7 bases; unmatched junction nucleotides: 7. The CDR3 is CASSLGTEGEKLFF. In nucleotides, the CDR3 is TGTGCCAGCAGCCTCGGGACAGAGGGTGAAAAACTGTTTTTT.

The chain employs TRBV7-2 and TRBJ2-3; 7 bases are shared with TRBD2. Germline trimming cut 5 bases from V and 6 bases from J; bases unmatched to any gene: 8. CDR1 and CDR2 (germline): SGHTA, FQGNSA. The CDR3 consists of 14 residues. CDR3 residues: CASSQGLGPDTQYF. DNA for the CDR3: TGTGCCAGCAGCCAAGGACTAGGCCCGGATACGCAGTATTTT.

The chain combines TRBV3-1 (or the pseudogene TRBV3-2) with TRBJ2-1, with TRBD1 as a possible D gene (6 bases). CDR3 length equals 19 residues. Trimming cost V 0 bases and J 7 bases, with 25 bases left between them. Germline CDR1 reads LGHDT; CDR2 reads YNNKEL (reference sequence). For the CDR3, the DNA is TGTGCCAGCAGCCAAGATTCCTCTGGTGGCAGGGGATCGGGGAATGAGCAGTTCTTC. Translating gives CASSQDSSGGRGSGNEQFF.

This clone has more than one count but fewer than ten. The chain combines TRBV7-9 with TRBJ2-7; D possibly corresponds to TRBD2 (6 bases). V lost 6 bases, J lost 5 bases, and 11 bases lay in between. The CDR3 is 12 amino acids. CDR1 is SEHNR and CDR2 is FQNEAQ in the germline V gene (reference sequence). Here the CDR3 reads CASSPPSDEQYF. For the CDR3, the DNA is TGTGCCAGCAGTCCGCCTAGCGACGAGCAGTACTTC.

The chain employs TRBV19 and TRBJ2-3; TRBD2 agrees at 10 bases. Germline CDR1 is LNHDA and CDR2 is SQIVND (reference sequence). The CDR3 spans 16 residues. V lost 1 base, J lost 6 bases, and 7 bases stayed unmatched. The CDR3 reads CASSIGAMTSGDTQYF. The CDR3 DNA follows: TGTGCCAGTAGTATAGGGGCGATGACTAGCGGGGATACGCAGTATTTT.

The chain combines TRBV28 with TRBJ2-7; 14 nucleotides agree with TRBD2. In germline, CDR1 is MDHEN, CDR2 SYDVKM. V shed 4 bases and J 6 bases; nucleotides not matched to a gene: 5. CDR3 length: 15 amino acids. The CDR3 DNA reads as TGTGCCAGCAGTTCCCCGGGACTAGCGGGAGTCGAGCAGTACTTC. Its protein product is CASSSPGLAGVEQYF.

V and J are TRBV24-1 and TRBJ2-2; the match to TRBD1 covers 7 bases. After removal of 7 bases from V and 3 bases from J, the junction contained 4 bases not matched to a gene. The CDR3 sequence is 14 residues long. From germline, CDR1 is KGHDR and CDR2 SFDVKD. CDR3 region: CATRKQGDTGELFF. As DNA, the CDR3 is TGTGCCACCAGAAAGCAGGGGGACACCGGGGAGCTGTTTTTT.

The gene calls are TRBV24-1 and TRBJ2-1, with 9 bases identical to TRBD1. The CDR3 is made up of 16 amino acids. Looked up from germline, CDR1 is KGHDR and CDR2 is SFDVKD. V lost 4 bases and J lost 9; bases outside the gene matches: 12. In nucleotides, the CDR3 is TGTGCCACCAGTGACCGGGGACAGGGAGGGGGGGGTGAGCAGTTCTTC. Its translation: CATSDRGQGGGGEQFF.

In its sample, this clone was seen a few times. The chain employs TRBV27 and TRBJ2-3, with 8 bases lining up with TRBD2. Trimming at V came to 7 bases and at J to 5 bases, leaving 11 bases not matched to a gene. This CDR3 is built from 15 residues. The germline V gene encodes CDR1 MNHEY and CDR2 SMNVEV (reference sequence). The CDR3 DNA is TGTGCCAGCAACCCCAAGCGGGAGTCGAGAGATACGCAGTATTTT. Translated, it gives CASNPKRESRDTQYF.